This TCR beta chain was retrieved from a study of CD8 T cells in ankylosing spondylitis. Study-level findings and limits: It was reported that disease-linked clones were significantly enriched in matched ankylosing spondylitis synovial fluid. In synovial fluid and blood from reactive arthritis, some motif variants were previously reported. The disease-linked clones had a CD8+ phenotype and low blood frequencies. In ankylosing spondylitis blood, a motif of eight highly homologous TCR beta variants appeared characteristic.

Trimming removed 5 bases at V and 12 bases at J, with 23 bases between. The germline V gene encodes CDR1 DFQATT and CDR2 SNEGSKA (reference sequence). This CDR3 has 14 residues. By quantitative 5'-RACE with molecular barcodes, the TCR beta libraries were made. Each CDR3 protein gets one entry after TCRdb re-called the 5' RACE reads with MiXCR. The data contain approximately 540,000 distinct CDR3 sequences, 12% of them singletons. This clonotype showed up just a few times. Its target is not known. V usage is TRBV20-1 and J usage is TRBJ2-1; tentative D call: TRBD2 (5 bases). Sequenced sample: blood, either unsorted or a sorted T cell fraction (not recorded which). The TCR was taken from a male donor with ankylosing spondylitis. The CDR3 DNA reads as TGCAGTGCTGCGCCACCGTCCCGGGGTCTGGGGCAGTTCTTC. It specifies CSAAPPSRGLGQFF.